This T cell receptor beta chain was recovered during a study of vaccination and CD4 T cells after COVID-19. V dropped 6 bases and J dropped 1 base, with 3 bases sitting between them. Germline V gives CDR1 DFQATT, CDR2 SNEGSKA (reference sequence). CDR3 size: 10 residues. Treatment described: roughly ten-day PBMC culture with coronavirus spike peptide pools or control peptides (ViraFEST assay). At the Johns Hopkins FTIC core, DNA taken from cultured CD4+ T cells was sequenced by way of the Oncomine TCR Beta short-read assay. TCRdb passed the PCR reads through MiXCR, listing each CDR3 protein once. The top ten clones hold 36% of a sample with 13,000 to 15,000 distinct CDR3 sequences, roughly 36% of them seen once. This clonotype was seen a few times. Antigen: not known.

The chain carries TRBV20-1 and TRBJ1-1, with D unclear. The clonotype comes from a human donor with COVID-19. The material sequenced was cultured CD4+ T cells from blood. CDR3 sequence: CSAKNTEAFF. Here the CDR3 DNA reads TGCAGTGCAAAGAACACTGAAGCTTTCTTT.